Detailed here is one T cell receptor beta chain. With V trimmed by 6 bases and J by 2 bases, 5 bases remained unmatched. The length of the CDR3 is 14 residues. CDR1 and CDR2 from the germline V gene are KGHSH and LQKENI. Per the original methods: Estimated nucleated cell counts came from reference gene primer amplification. Repertoires were generated with immunoSEQ multiplex PCR, while TCRdb's copy carries only in-frame clones and drops some. The DNA gave D and trimming, while V, J and clone size come from that table. In the table there are 250,000 to 350,000 clones, more than 85% of which are singletons. This sample stems from a study of blood T cell repertoires in COVID-19. Everyone who took part was 18 to 89 years old, and they came from some 23 US areas. Participants reported their clinical history, and cohort assignment relied on those reports. Donors in Cohort 3 counted as recovered after two negative PCRs, clearance, or symptom resolution.

The chain couples TRBV18 to TRBJ1-2; TRBD1 agrees at 8 bases. The receptor comes from a young woman who had recovered from COVID-19. The sequencing input was PBMCs or T cells enriched from blood (not recorded which). CDR3 coding DNA: TGTGCCAGCTCGCGGGACAGGACCAACTATGGCTACACCTTC. Amino acid sequence: CASSRDRTNYGYTF.